One T cell receptor (beta chain) is described in this entry. Its antigen has not been determined. No qualities accompany the bases; no much larger clone lies one base away. Patients with autoimmune disease history or receiving systemic immunosuppression were excluded from the trial. In every dose cohort, peripheral blood was drawn for TCR sequencing at baseline, cycle 4 day 1, and cycle 7 day 1. The samples were drawn from a first-in-human, open-label, multicenter phase I dose-escalation trial of ivuxolimab. Adults with locally advanced or metastatic melanoma, renal cell carcinoma, hepatocellular carcinoma or head and neck squamous cell carcinoma were enrolled in the trial. CD4+ and CD8+ T cells were sorted separately from peripheral blood before TCR sequencing. For sequencing of the TCRbeta CDR3 region, genomic DNA was extracted from the sorted cells. The immunoSEQ Assay was used for sequencing of TCRbeta CDR3 regions. Imported from immuneACCESS, the table was reduced by TCRdb to in-frame sequences with V and J called. These copies leave out some clones; in studies compared against another copy, an unresolved V gene accounts for under half, and the cause of the remainder is not known. The sample profile shows fewer than 65,000 clones; approximately 86% of them were found once. Jointly, the top ten make up 0.9% to 1.2% of the sample.

CDR1 and CDR2 are drawn from the germline V gene: MGHRA, YSYEKL. Relative to germline, V is 7 bases shorter and J is 4 bases shorter, with 11 bases between their ends. Counted from cysteine to phenylalanine, this CDR3 has 13 amino acids. Solely the CDR3 DNA is kept, with 39 bases framed from the first base. This sample stems from a study of OX40 agonist ivuxolimab in advanced cancers. About the full investigation: The costimulatory receptor OX40 (CD134) was targeted by ivuxolimab, a fully human IgG2 agonistic monoclonal antibody. Intravenous ivuxolimab was administered to patients every 2 weeks at six dose levels: 0.01, 0.1, 0.3, 1.5, 3 and 10 mg/kg. Among the roughly 50 dose-escalation patients, 19 had hepatocellular carcinoma, approximately 15 melanoma, 9 renal cell carcinoma and 9 head and neck cancer. In the dose-escalation cohort, 82.7% of patients were male, and the mean age was roughly 60 years, with a range of about 23 to 90. Prior anti-PD-1, anti-PD-L1 or anti-CTLA-4 therapy was permitted, and about two fifths of dose-escalation patients had received checkpoint inhibitors. Partial responses occurred in three dose-escalation patients, of whom one had hepatocellular carcinoma and two had cutaneous melanoma. The purpose of peripheral TCRbeta sequencing was to test whether ivuxolimab changed TCR sequence diversity and led to clonal T-cell expansion. The paper covers the monotherapy dose-escalation part of the phase I ivuxolimab trial, which included N of about 51 patients.

Overall study results and their limits: In the 0.1-3.0 mg/kg groups, partial responders were among the patients with the lowest normalized peripheral clonal expansion, particularly in CD8+ T cells. After ivuxolimab, more expanded clones were found on average in CD8+ T cells than in CD4+ T cells. Low levels of normalized T-cell clonal expansion were also seen in some nonresponding patients. The antigen specificity of the clonally expanded peripheral T cells was not determined. Clonal expansion of both CD4+ and CD8+ blood T cells was observed from baseline to week 6 at doses 0.1 to 3.0 mg/kg.

This specimen consisted of CD4+ or CD8+ T cells sorted from blood, obtained in a trial of the OX40 agonist ivuxolimab. The chain joins TRBV4-1 to TRBJ2-1; too little of a D gene remains to name it. The receptor comes from an adult with an advanced solid tumor such as melanoma, head and neck, liver or kidney cancer. The CDR3 in this case is CASNSGPYNEQFF. The sequenced DNA: TGCGCCAGCAACAGTGGGCCGTACAATGAGCAGTTCTTC.